These T cell receptor beta chains were read from a single sample in a study of blood T cell repertoires in COVID-19. Repertoires were generated with immunoSEQ multiplex PCR, while TCRdb's copy carries only in-frame clones and drops some. The data hold 200,000 to 300,000 clones, with 83% observed a single time. Sequenced material: peripheral blood. All receptors come from a human donor in a cohort sampled during active COVID-19. Each CDR3 is given with its conserved first and last residue. The order of the fields is V gene, J gene, clone size, D gene, CDR3 DNA, CDR3 protein. The D gene is left open where the match is weak. Size tells how often a clone was seen (once, few, many) or the class of an expanded clone, and some rows leave it out.

TRBV7-3	TRBJ2-5	.	TRBD2	TGTGCCAGCAGCTCCGTAGCGGGGGGCCAAGAGACCCAGTACTTC	CASSSVAGGQETQYF
TRBV29-1	TRBJ1-6	.	.	TGCAGCGTACAACAGTATCGGAATTCACCCCTCCACTTT	CSVQQYRNSPLHF
TRBV10-2	TRBJ1-1	.	.	TGCGCCAGCAGTGAGTATTCAGGGACTACTGAAGCTTTCTTT	CASSEYSGTTEAFF
TRBV29-1	TRBJ2-3	.	TRBD2	TGCAGCGTTGGAGCCAGCGGGGGGTTTGATAGGGATACGCAGTATTTT	CSVGASGGFDRDTQYF
TRBV3-1/TRBV3-2	TRBJ2-3	.	TRBD2	TGTGCCAGCAGCCTCCTAGCGGGGGGGCCTAAAGATACGCAGTATTTT	CASSLLAGGPKDTQYF
TRBV19	TRBJ2-3	.	.	TGTGCCAGTAGAACAGGCCTCCAGGGCCCAGATACGCAGTATTTT	CASRTGLQGPDTQYF
TRBV5-5	TRBJ1-6	.	.	TGTGCCAGCACGACCCAGGGTAGCTCCTATAATTCACCCCTCCACTTT	CASTTQGSSYNSPLHF
TRBV7-2	TRBJ1-6	.	TRBD1	TGTGCCAGCAGCTTAGAGGGGACAGGGTATTCACCCCTCCACTTT	CASSLEGTGYSPLHF
TRBV11-2	TRBJ2-1	.	TRBD2	TGTGCCAGCAGCCCCCTCCCTGCGGGGGTAGGTAATGAGCAGTTCTTC	CASSPLPAGVGNEQFF
TRBV19	TRBJ2-5	.	.	TGTGCCAGTAGTATCGGCGGGGGCGGTGAGACCCAGTACTTC	CASSIGGGGETQYF
TRBV19	TRBJ1-3	.	.	TGTGCCAGCTCACAGGGAGCTGGAAACACCATATATTTT	CASSQGAGNTIYF
TRBV11-2	TRBJ1-1	.	.	TGTGCCAGCAGCTTAGGATTTAGGGGGACTGAAGCTTTCTTT	CASSLGFRGTEAFF
TRBV10-1	TRBJ2-1	.	.	TGCGCCAGCAGTGACAGAACTATGGGGAGGTATGAGCAGTTCTTC	CASSDRTMGRYEQFF
TRBV18	TRBJ2-1	.	TRBD1	TGTGCCAGCGTCCGGGACAGGGGGTCCGATGAGCAGTTCTTC	CASVRDRGSDEQFF
TRBV9	TRBJ2-7	once	.	TGTGCCAGCAGCGTAGGAGGCGGGGCATACGAGCAGTACTTC	CASSVGGGAYEQYF
TRBV19	TRBJ2-2	.	.	TGTGCCAGTAACAGGCGACTGAACACCGGGGAGCTGTTTTTT	CASNRRLNTGELFF
TRBV6-6	TRBJ2-7	once	.	TGTGCCAGCAGTTTGTCAGGACACTACGAGCAGTACTTC	CASSLSGHYEQYF
TRBV2	TRBJ1-5	.	TRBD1	TGTGCCAGCACAGGGGGCGCCGGGAATCAGCCCCAGCATTTT	CASTGGAGNQPQHF
TRBV12-3/TRBV12-4	TRBJ2-3	.	.	TGTGCCAGCAGCACTAGCACAGATACGCAGTATTTT	CASSTSTDTQYF
TRBV18	TRBJ2-7	.	TRBD1	TGTGCCAGCTCACCAAGGACAGGGAGCTCCTACGAGCAGTACTTC	CASSPRTGSSYEQYF
TRBV10-3	TRBJ2-1	.	TRBD2	TGTGCCATCAGTGAGTCGGGACTAGCGGGAGAGGGCAATGAGCAGTTCTTC	CAISESGLAGEGNEQFF
TRBV4-1	TRBJ1-2	.	.	TGCGCCAGCAGCACGCGGGCAGGGGAGTATAACTATGGCTACACCTTC	CASSTRAGEYNYGYTF
TRBV5-1	TRBJ2-1	few	.	TGCGCCAGCAGCCCCAGGGTAGTACAAACCTACAATGAGCAGTTCTTC	CASSPRVVQTYNEQFF
TRBV6-5	TRBJ2-7	.	.	TGTGCCAGCGCAAGGCGGGTGGGCGAGCAGTACTTC	CASARRVGEQYF
TRBV7-9	TRBJ1-5	.	TRBD1	TGTGCCAGCAGCTTGGACAGGGTGAGACAGCCCCAGCATTTT	CASSLDRVRQPQHF
TRBV6-4	TRBJ1-2	.	TRBD1	TGTGCCAGCAGTCCTGACAGGGGGCCAGGAGGCTACACCTTC	CASSPDRGPGGYTF
TRBV19	TRBJ1-1	once	TRBD1	TGTGCCAGTAGTGTGGGACAGGGCAACACTGAAGCTTTCTTT	CASSVGQGNTEAFF
TRBV28	TRBJ1-3	.	.	TGTGCCAGCAGCCTGGCCAGGAGGACCTCTGGAAACACCATATATTTT	CASSLARRTSGNTIYF
TRBV7-9	TRBJ2-5	.	.	TGTGCCAGCAGCTGGGGCAGACGACAAGAGACCCAGTACTTC	CASSWGRRQETQYF
TRBV9	TRBJ2-7	.	.	TGTGCCAGCAGCGTAGAAAACAGGCCCTACGAGCAGTACTTC	CASSVENRPYEQYF
TRBV14	TRBJ2-3	.	TRBD1	TGTGCCAGCAGCCAAGATGCCAGGGGGACGGCTTTAGTGGGCACAGATACGCAGTATTTT	CASSQDARGTALVGTDTQYF
TRBV2	TRBJ2-7	.	.	TGTGCCAGCAGACACGGGACAAGGCTCGCCGAGCAGTACTTC	CASRHGTRLAEQYF
TRBV28	TRBJ2-2	.	TRBD2	TGTGCCAGCAGTTTATGGAGTAGCGGGAGGGCCCGCGCGAACACCGGGGAGCTGTTTTTT	CASSLWSSGRARANTGELFF
TRBV2	TRBJ1-1	.	.	TGTGCCAGCAGTGAATACCGGGGGAACACTGAAGCTTTCTTT	CASSEYRGNTEAFF
TRBV29-1	TRBJ2-1	.	.	TGCAGCGTTGGGCGGCCAGAAGGGCAGTTCTTC	CSVGRPEGQFF
TRBV7-9	TRBJ2-7	.	.	TGTGCCAGCAGCTTACTAGGGGACGAGCAGTACTTC	CASSLLGDEQYF
TRBV11-2	TRBJ2-5	.	TRBD2	TGTGCCAGCAGCTCGGGACTAGCGGTAGAGACCCAGTACTTC	CASSSGLAVETQYF
TRBV5-4	TRBJ2-5	.	TRBD2	TGTGCCAGCAGCTCCGGTGGGGGGCTTTGGACTAGCGGCCAAGAGACCCAGTACTTC	CASSSGGGLWTSGQETQYF
TRBV5-4	TRBJ2-1	.	.	TGTGCCAGCAGCCTCCCGGCGGGGGCCGCTTCAGTGCCGTTCTTC	CASSLPAGAASVPFF
TRBV7-9	TRBJ2-3	.	.	TGTGCCAGCAGCTTAGGAGCTGTAACCTCTAGCACAGATACGCAGTATTTT	CASSLGAVTSSTDTQYF
TRBV9	TRBJ1-5	.	.	TGTGCCAGCAGCGTACAGGGTAGGGAGCCCCAGCATTTT	CASSVQGREPQHF
TRBV7-3	TRBJ2-7	.	.	TGTGCCAGCAGCCCCCGGGGTGGGGATCGAGAGCAGTACTTC	CASSPRGGDREQYF
TRBV6-1	TRBJ2-5	many	.	TGTGCCAGCAGTGAGGTAGTACTCCAAGAGACCCAGTACTTC	CASSEVVLQETQYF
TRBV5-1	TRBJ2-7	.	.	TGCGCCAGCAGCTTGCTGACAGACTCCTACGAGCAGTACTTC	CASSLLTDSYEQYF
TRBV18	TRBJ1-1	.	.	TGTGCCAGCTCAGACGGAGAGAACACTGAAGCTTTCTTT	CASSDGENTEAFF
TRBV18	TRBJ1-2	.	.	TGTGCCAGCTCACCTTCTTTCCAGAACTATGGCTACACCTTC	CASSPSFQNYGYTF
TRBV5-1	TRBJ2-1	.	.	TGCGCCAGCAGCTTGGACACCTCGGGGGATGAGCAGTTCTTC	CASSLDTSGDEQFF
TRBV27	TRBJ2-1	.	.	TGTGCCAGCAGTTCCCAGCGGTCCTACAATGAGCAGTTCTTC	CASSSQRSYNEQFF
TRBV5-1	TRBJ2-1	.	TRBD2	TGCGCCAGCGCCGGGACTAGCGGGGGGAGCGGTGAGCAGTTCTTC	CASAGTSGGSGEQFF
TRBV15	TRBJ2-3	.	TRBD2	TGTGCCACCAGCAGAGACCGCAATCCGTTAGCGGGAGGGTCGGCAGATACGCAGTATTTT	CATSRDRNPLAGGSADTQYF
TRBV5-6	TRBJ2-4	.	.	TGTGCCAGCAGCTTAACGGGACTCTCAAGGGCCAAAAACATTCAGTACTTC	CASSLTGLSRAKNIQYF
TRBV10-2	TRBJ2-2	.	.	TGCGCCAGCATCACCTCCGGAGCGGTGAACACCGGGGAGCTGTTTTTT	CASITSGAVNTGELFF
TRBV2	TRBJ2-7	.	.	TGTGCCAGCAGAGCGGACGGGGGCTACGAGCAGTACTTC	CASRADGGYEQYF
TRBV10-3	TRBJ2-7	.	TRBD1	TGTGCCATCAGTGATCCCCCGGACAGGGCCACCTACGAGCAGTACTTC	CAISDPPDRATYEQYF
TRBV24-1	TRBJ2-7	.	TRBD2	TGTGCCACCAGTGACTCCACCGGACTAGCGAGAATTGACGAGCAGTACTTC	CATSDSTGLARIDEQYF